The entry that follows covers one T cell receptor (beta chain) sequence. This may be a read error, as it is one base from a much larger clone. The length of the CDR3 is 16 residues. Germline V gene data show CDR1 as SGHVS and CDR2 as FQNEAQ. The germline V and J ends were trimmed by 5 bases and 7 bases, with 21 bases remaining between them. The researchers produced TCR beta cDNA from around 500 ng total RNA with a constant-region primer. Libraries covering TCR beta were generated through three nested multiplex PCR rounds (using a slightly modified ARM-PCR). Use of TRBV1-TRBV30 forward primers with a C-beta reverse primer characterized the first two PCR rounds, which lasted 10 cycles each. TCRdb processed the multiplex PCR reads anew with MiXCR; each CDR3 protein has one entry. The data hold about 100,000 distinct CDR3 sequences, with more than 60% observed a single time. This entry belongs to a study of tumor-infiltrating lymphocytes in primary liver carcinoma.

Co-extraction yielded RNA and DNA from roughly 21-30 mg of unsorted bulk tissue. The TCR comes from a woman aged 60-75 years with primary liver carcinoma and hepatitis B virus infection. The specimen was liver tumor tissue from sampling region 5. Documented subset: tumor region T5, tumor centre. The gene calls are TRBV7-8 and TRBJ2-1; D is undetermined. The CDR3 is CASSPLSRRMGNEQFF. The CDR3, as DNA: TGTGCCAGCAGCCCCCTGAGCCGGAGAATGGGAAATGAGCAGTTCTTC.